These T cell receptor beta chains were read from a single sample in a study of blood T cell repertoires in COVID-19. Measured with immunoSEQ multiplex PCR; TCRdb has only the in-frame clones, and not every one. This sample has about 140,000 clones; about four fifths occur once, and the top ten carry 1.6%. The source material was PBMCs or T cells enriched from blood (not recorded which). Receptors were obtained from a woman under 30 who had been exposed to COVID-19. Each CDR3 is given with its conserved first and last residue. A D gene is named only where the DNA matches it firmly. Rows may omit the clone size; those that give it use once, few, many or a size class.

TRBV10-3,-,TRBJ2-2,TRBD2,CASGSSPGLEAGELFF,TGTGCCAGTGGTAGCTCACCGGGACTAGAGGCCGGGGAGCTGTTTTTT
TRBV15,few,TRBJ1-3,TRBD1,CATRAQGASAGNTIYF,TGTGCCACCCGAGCACAGGGGGCCTCCGCTGGAAACACCATATATTTT
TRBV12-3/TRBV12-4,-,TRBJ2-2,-,CASSLRWELFF,TGTGCCAGCAGTTTACGGTGGGAGCTGTTTTTT
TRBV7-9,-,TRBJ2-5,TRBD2,CASSPGTSGMGETQYF,TGTGCCAGCAGCCCGGGGACTAGCGGGATGGGGGAGACCCAGTACTTC
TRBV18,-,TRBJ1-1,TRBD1,CASSPQTDRAGAMNTEAFF,TGTGCCAGCTCACCACAAACAGACAGGGCAGGGGCGATGAACACTGAAGCTTTCTTT
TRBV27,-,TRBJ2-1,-,CASSFGGPSSYNEQFF,TGTGCCAGCAGTTTTGGAGGGCCTAGCTCCTACAATGAGCAGTTCTTC
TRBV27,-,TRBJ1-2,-,CASSFLGQGGTYGYTF,TGTGCCAGCAGTTTTCTCGGCCAGGGTGGTACCTATGGCTACACCTTC
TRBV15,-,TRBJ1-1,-,CATSGQNTEAFF,TGTGCCACCAGCGGCCAGAACACTGAAGCTTTCTTT
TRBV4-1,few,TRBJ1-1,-,CASSPGQGGTEAFF,TGCGCCAGCAGTCCCGGGCAGGGAGGGACTGAAGCTTTCTTT
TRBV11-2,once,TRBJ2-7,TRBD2,CASPFPSRTSGHPSYEQYF,TGTGCCAGCCCTTTCCCCAGCCGGACTAGCGGGCACCCCTCCTACGAGCAGTACTTC